Below, one TCR beta chain is given with its context. What it binds is unknown. The same CDR3 arises from other DNA sequences in this sample as well. The treatment: oral pan-JAK inhibitor, 5-10 mg twice daily. Peripheral blood, together with lesional scalp punch biopsies, was collected from alopecia areata patients. The sample belongs to a study of CD8+ T cells in alopecia areata. Study context: The duration of tofacitinib was 6 to 18 months, with 6 months off drug afterward.

In each case, RNA was isolated and then reverse transcribed into cDNA as the sequencing template. Profiling relied on immunoSEQ multiplex PCR, and the TCRdb table lists in-frame clones only, not all of them. The table lists roughly 100,000 clones, approximately 66% of them singletons. This CDR3 spans 14 amino acids. Germline-derived CDR1 and CDR2 are SGHTA and FQGNSA. The V and J ends lost 5 bases and 6 bases, in that order; junction bases with no gene match: 3. General study results and limits: Higher clonality and more expanded CD8+ clones appeared in lesional than normal scalp.

The source was CD8+ T cells sorted from blood, collected at week 4, from a patient treated with tofacitinib. The TCR originated in a human donor with alopecia areata. This chain links TRBV7-2 with TRBJ2-3, with TRBD2 identical over 12 bases. For the CDR3, the DNA is TGTGCCAGCAGCCCTACTAGCGGGAGGGATACGCAGTATTTT. This codes for CASSPTSGRDTQYF. The whole variable domain, remainder taken from reference TRBV7-2 and TRBJ2-3, is GAGVSQSPSNKVTEKGKDVELRCDPISGHTALYWYRQSLGQGLEFLIYFQGNSAPDKSGLPSDRFSAERTGGSVSTLTIQRTQQEDSAVYLCASSPTSGRDTQYFGPGTRLTVL.